This T cell receptor beta chain was captured in a study of cytomegalovirus exposure and HLA in healthy donors. Study in general: In a previous analysis, some 120 million unique TCR beta sequences were found from about 179 million T cells.

The V gene lost 4 bases and the J gene lost 4 bases, with 10 bases spanning the gap. The CDR3 is made up of 13 amino acids. Germline V gives CDR1 KGHSH, CDR2 LQKENI. A multiplex PCR was run with 60 Vbeta primers and 13 Jbeta primers. Assay used: immunoSEQ multiplex PCR; TCRdb lists only in-frame clones, some missing. The table includes approximately 170,000 clones, roughly 77% detected once. Regarding the study as a whole: Segments of the TCR beta V type were, in most cases, productive about 90% or about 30% of the time in an earlier analysis. Solely CMV serostatus was available to characterize immune exposure.

Remarks on this clone: Antigen specificity is unknown.

The sequence was obtained from a male donor in good health and CMV-seronegative. The sequenced sample consisted of PBMCs. The chain uses TRBV18 and TRBJ1-2; D might be TRBD1 (6 bases). CDR3 protein: CASSLDRSYGYTF. CDR3 sequence (DNA): TGTGCCAGCTCACTCGACAGGAGCTATGGCTACACCTTC.